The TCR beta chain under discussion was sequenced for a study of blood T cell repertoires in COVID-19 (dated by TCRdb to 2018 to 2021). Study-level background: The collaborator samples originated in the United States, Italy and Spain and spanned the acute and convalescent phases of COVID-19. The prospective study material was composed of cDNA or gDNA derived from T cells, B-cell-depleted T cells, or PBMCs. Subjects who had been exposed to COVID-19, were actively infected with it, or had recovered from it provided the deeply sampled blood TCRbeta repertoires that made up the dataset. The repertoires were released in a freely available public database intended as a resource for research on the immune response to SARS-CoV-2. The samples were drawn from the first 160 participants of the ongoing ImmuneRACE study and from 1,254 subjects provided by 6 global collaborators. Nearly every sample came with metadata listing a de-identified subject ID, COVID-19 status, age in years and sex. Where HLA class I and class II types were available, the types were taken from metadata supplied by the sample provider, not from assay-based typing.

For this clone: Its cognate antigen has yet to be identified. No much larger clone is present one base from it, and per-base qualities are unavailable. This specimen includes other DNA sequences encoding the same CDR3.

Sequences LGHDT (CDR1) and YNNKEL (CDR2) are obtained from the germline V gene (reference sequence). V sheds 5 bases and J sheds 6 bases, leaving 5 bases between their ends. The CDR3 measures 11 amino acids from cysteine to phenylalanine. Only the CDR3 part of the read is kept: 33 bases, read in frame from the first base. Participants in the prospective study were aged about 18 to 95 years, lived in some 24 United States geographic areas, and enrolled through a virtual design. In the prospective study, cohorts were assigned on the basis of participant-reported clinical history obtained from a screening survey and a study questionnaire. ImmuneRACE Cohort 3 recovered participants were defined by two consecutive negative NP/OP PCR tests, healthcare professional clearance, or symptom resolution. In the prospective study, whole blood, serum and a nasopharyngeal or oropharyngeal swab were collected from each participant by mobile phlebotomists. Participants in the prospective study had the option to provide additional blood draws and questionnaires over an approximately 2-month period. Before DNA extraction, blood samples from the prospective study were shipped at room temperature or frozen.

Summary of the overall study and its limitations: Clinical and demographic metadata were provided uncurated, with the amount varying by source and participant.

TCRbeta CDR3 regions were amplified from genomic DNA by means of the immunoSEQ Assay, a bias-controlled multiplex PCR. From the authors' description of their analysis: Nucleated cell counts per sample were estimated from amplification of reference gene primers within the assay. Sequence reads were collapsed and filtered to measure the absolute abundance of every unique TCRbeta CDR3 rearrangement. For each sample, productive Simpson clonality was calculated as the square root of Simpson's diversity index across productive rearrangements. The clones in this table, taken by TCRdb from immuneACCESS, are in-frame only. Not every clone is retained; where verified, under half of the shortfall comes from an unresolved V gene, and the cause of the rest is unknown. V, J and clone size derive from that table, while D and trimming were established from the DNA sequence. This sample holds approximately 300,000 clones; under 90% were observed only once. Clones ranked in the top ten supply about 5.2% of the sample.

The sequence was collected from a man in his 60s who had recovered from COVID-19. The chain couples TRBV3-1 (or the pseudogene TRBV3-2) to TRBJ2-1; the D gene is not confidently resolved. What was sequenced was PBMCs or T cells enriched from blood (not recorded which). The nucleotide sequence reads TGTGCCAGCAGCAGGAGCAATGAGCAGTTCTTC. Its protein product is CASSRSNEQFF.